Following are 29 T cell receptor beta chains from one sample sequenced in a study of T cell changes during pregnancy in multiple sclerosis. Measured with immunoSEQ multiplex PCR; TCRdb has only the in-frame clones, and not every one. The table includes about 94,000 clones, 80% to 95% detected once. This specimen consisted of peripheral blood, obtained after pregnancy. Receptors were obtained from a female donor with multiple sclerosis, enrolled in a pregnancy study.

The count of this clone is one. The chain couples TRBV12-5 to TRBJ2-3; TRBD1 matches at 10 bases. Germline V CDR1 and CDR2: LGHNT, FRNRAP. The CDR3 length is 15 residues. The V gene end was trimmed by 4 bases and the J gene end by 5 bases; junction bases not matched to a gene: 6. CDR3 region: CASGSPGQGIDTQYF. The CDR3 DNA reads as TGTGCTAGTGGTTCACCGGGACAGGGGATAGATACGCAGTATTTT. The full variable domain, completed using reference TRBV12-5 and TRBJ2-3, is DARVTQTPRHKVTEMGQEVTMRCQPILGHNTVFWYRQTMMQGLELLAYFRNRAPLDDSGMPKDRFSAEMPDATLATLKIQPSEPRDSAVYFCASGSPGQGIDTQYFGPGTRLTVL.

Remarks on this clone: Its ends do not fully match the called genes, so a read error is possible. The gene calls are TRBV7-9 and TRBJ2-3, with TRBD2 matching 7 bases. The CDR3 runs to 13 residues. Germline V gene sequence: CDR1 SEHNR, CDR2 FQNEAQ (reference sequence). CDR3 residues: CASSPDYRGVWDF. CDR3 nucleotide sequence: TGTGCCAGCAGCCCGGACTACCGGGGGGTTTGGGATTTT.

The rearrangement links TRBV18 to TRBJ1-1; 10 bases map to TRBD1. J gave up 1 base and V 0 bases, and 8 bases lay outside the gene matches. The CDR3 consists of 18 residues. Looked up from germline, CDR1 is KGHSH and CDR2 is LQKENI. CDR3 residues: CASSPPTGGAGSNTEAFF. In DNA form, the CDR3 reads TGTGCCAGCTCACCACCGACAGGGGGCGCAGGGTCGAACACTGAAGCTTTCTTT.

The V gene is TRBV6-5, the J gene TRBJ1-2; D is uncertain. V was shortened by 0 bases and J by 6 bases, with 8 bases between the two germline ends. Germline CDR1 reads MNHEY; CDR2 reads SVGAGI. The CDR3 extends over 13 amino acids. As DNA, the CDR3 is TGTGCCAGCAGTTACTCGACTTTAGATGGCTACACCTTC. Its translation is CASSYSTLDGYTF.

This clone was picked up a small number of times. V usage is TRBV6-1 and J usage is TRBJ1-2; no clear D gene. V lost 5 bases, J lost 8 bases, and 18 bases lay in between. Germline-derived CDR1 and CDR2 are MNHNS and SASEGT. The CDR3 has 14 amino acids. The CDR3 region is CASSRSGMVDGYTF. The CDR3 DNA sequence: TGTGCCAGCAGTCGCTCGGGGATGGTAGACGGCTACACCTTC.

The genes are TRBV30 and TRBJ1-2, with TRBD1 matching over 7 bases. The CDR3 runs 13 residues. The junction had 12 bases not matched to a gene; V was cut back by 5 bases and J by 9 bases. The germline gives CDR1 GTSNPN, CDR2 SVGIG (reference sequence). In DNA, the CDR3 is TGTGCCTGGTCCCTACGGACAGGTAAACGCTACACCTTC. This gives the protein CAWSLRTGKRYTF.

The chain carries TRBV7-9 and TRBJ1-1, with D maybe TRBD1 (5 bases). Germline lookup yields CDR1 SEHNR and CDR2 FQNEAQ (reference sequence). V lost 1 base to trimming and J lost 5 bases, with 11 bases between them. The CDR3 spans 14 residues. The CDR3 loop is CASSLEGFGTEAFF. The CDR3, as DNA: TGTGCCAGCAGCTTAGAGGGGTTCGGTACTGAAGCTTTCTTT.

The table lists this clone with a few counts. The chain joins TRBV19 to TRBJ2-1; the match to TRBD2 covers 11 bases. Germline V gives CDR1 LNHDA, CDR2 SQIVND (reference sequence). CDR3 length: 18 amino acids. V lost 4 bases, J lost 2 bases, and 10 bases stayed unmatched. In nucleotides, the CDR3 is TGTGCCAGTAGTAACCCCTGGACTAGCGGGCCCGCCTACAATGAGCAGTTCTTC. It yields the protein CASSNPWTSGPAYNEQFF.

The chain uses TRBV5-1 and TRBJ2-7; possibly TRBD1 for D (6 bases). Per germline, CDR1 SGHRS and CDR2 YFSETQ. This CDR3 spans 13 amino acids. V dropped 1 base and J dropped 4 bases, with 9 bases sitting between them. The CDR3 here is CASSLPGAYEQYF. Here the CDR3 DNA reads TGCGCCAGCAGCTTGCCAGGGGCGTACGAGCAGTACTTC.

A word on this clone: At the DNA level, this CDR3 is encoded by other sequences in the same sample as well. This chain joins TRBV27 and TRBJ2-7; D not resolved. CDR3 length equals 12 residues. V shed 6 bases and J shed 0 bases, with 6 bases lying between them. CDR1 and CDR2 (germline): MNHEY, SMNVEV (reference sequence). In DNA, the CDR3 is TGTGCCAGCAGCTCTAGCTCCTACGAGCAGTACTTC. Protein sequence: CASSSSSYEQYF.

J is TRBJ1-5 and V is TRBV2; TRBD1 is a possible D gene (5 bases). The length of the CDR3 is 13 residues. V lost 7 bases and J 4 bases, leaving 11 bases between the germline ends. The V gene's germline CDR1 is SNHLY and CDR2 FYNNEI. The CDR3 here is CASTTDINQPQHF. DNA for the CDR3: TGTGCCAGCACCACGGACATTAATCAGCCCCAGCATTTT.

CDR3 residues: CASSLGLRVDTQYF. CDR3 DNA: TGTGCCAGCAGCTTGGGACTAAGAGTTGATACGCAGTATTTT. This chain connects TRBV11-2 to TRBJ2-3; 7 nucleotides match TRBD2. The CDR3 runs 14 residues. V dropped 3 bases and J dropped 6; count of bases not matched to a gene: 6. Germline V CDR1 and CDR2: SGHAT, FQNNGV.

This chain joins TRBV5-1 and TRBJ2-3; maybe TRBD1 (6 bases). CDR3 size: 16 residues. V was cut by 4 bases and J by 0 bases, with 15 bases left in between. Germline V CDR1 and CDR2: SGHRS, YFSETQ. CDR3 DNA: TGCGCCAGCAGCCTAACAGGGATGGGTAGCACAGATACGCAGTATTTT. Translation: CASSLTGMGSTDTQYF. Complete variable domain (other parts from reference TRBV5-1 and TRBJ2-3): KAGVTQTPRYLIKTRGQQVTLSCSPISGHRSVSWYQQTPGQGLQFLFEYFSETQRNKGNFPGRFSGRQFSNSRSEMNVSTLELGDSALYLCASSLTGMGSTDTQYFGPGTRLTVL.

The chain links TRBV4-3 to TRBJ2-1; no clear D gene. Between the trimmed V and J ends, which lost 0 bases and 2 bases, there was a span of 5 bases. The CDR3 is 14 residues long. The germline CDR1 and CDR2 sequences are LGHNA and YSLEER. The CDR3 here is CASSQDGAYNEQFF. The CDR3 DNA sequence: TGCGCCAGCAGCCAAGACGGAGCCTACAATGAGCAGTTCTTC.

This chain links TRBV19 with TRBJ1-5, with D perhaps matching TRBD1 (6 bases). The ends were cut back, 11 bases at V and 4 bases at J, with 15 bases in the middle. The germline V gene has CDR1 LNHDA and CDR2 SQIVND (reference sequence). This CDR3 comprises 13 residues. For the CDR3, the DNA is TGTGCCGGGGGGGCGCAGGGGAATCAGCCCCAGCATTTT. Its translation is CAGGAQGNQPQHF.

The rearrangement links TRBV2 to TRBJ1-2; D possibly corresponds to TRBD1 (5 bases). The CDR3 is made up of 16 amino acids. The V end lost 4 bases, the J end lost 4 bases, and 19 bases lay between the germline ends. Per the germline V gene, CDR1 is SNHLY and CDR2 is FYNNEI. The CDR3 sequence: CASSAMILGRAYGYTF. CDR3 nucleotide sequence: TGTGCCAGCAGTGCGATGATCTTGGGCAGGGCCTATGGCTACACCTTC.

V and J are TRBV4-1 and TRBJ2-3; 9 positions match TRBD2. V lost 4 bases and J lost 5; bases outside the gene matches: 13. CDR1 and CDR2 (germline): MGHRA, YSYEKL. This CDR3 has 17 residues. The CDR3 bases are TGCGCCAGCAGCCCACGACCAGGGACTAGCCCTGGAGATACGCAGTATTTT. Translating it yields CASSPRPGTSPGDTQYF.

The chain joins TRBV5-1 to TRBJ2-3, with 9 bases matching TRBD2. There are 16 residues in the CDR3. CDR1 and CDR2 (germline): SGHRS, YFSETQ. V lost 4 bases to trimming and J lost 5 bases; unmatched junction nucleotides: 11. The CDR3 sequence: CASSLLGLAMRDTQYF. The CDR3 DNA reads TGCGCCAGCAGCCTCTTGGGACTAGCTATGAGAGATACGCAGTATTTT.

The chain has TRBV5-6 and TRBJ2-7; D not certain. Germline V gene lookup returns CDR1 SGHDT and CDR2 YYEEEE. CDR3 length equals 13 residues. V shed 2 bases and J shed 0 bases, with 6 bases lying between them. The CDR3 nucleotides read TGTGCCAGCAGCTTAGTCGGCTCCTACGAGCAGTACTTC. Translated: CASSLVGSYEQYF. Combining the CDR3 with reference TRBV5-6 and TRBJ2-7 gives the whole variable domain DAGVTQSPTHLIKTRGQQVTLRCSPKSGHDTVSWYQQALGQGPQFIFQYYEEEERQRGNFPDRFSGHQFPNYSSELNVNALLLGDSALYLCASSLVGSYEQYFGPGTRLTVT.

This chain joins TRBV19 and TRBJ1-2; D is possibly TRBD1 (6 bases). Germline V CDR1 and CDR2: LNHDA, SQIVND (reference sequence). Trimming took off 7 bases at V and 7 bases at J, with 16 bases between the two ends. The CDR3 totals 13 residues. This CDR3 reads CASTEGGAAGYTF. The DNA of the CDR3 is TGTGCCAGTACTGAGGGGGGGGCCGCTGGCTACACCTTC.

The rearrangement links TRBV13 to TRBJ1-3, with D perhaps matching TRBD1 (5 bases). The CDR3 contains 16 residues. Per the germline V gene, CDR1 is PRHDT and CDR2 is FYEKMQ (reference sequence). V was clipped by 2 bases and J by 2 bases, with 13 bases between them. CDR3 sequence: CASSLKPAGAGNTIYF. The CDR3 bases are TGTGCCAGCAGCTTAAAACCGGCGGGGGCTGGAAACACCATATATTTT.

This chain uses TRBV6-6 with TRBJ1-2; 8 bases fit TRBD1. After removal of 8 bases from V and 7 bases from J, the junction contained 9 bases not matched to a gene. Germline values: CDR1 MNHNY, CDR2 SVGAGI (reference sequence). The CDR3 covers 13 residues. CDR3 residues: CASSLDRGTGYTF. Written as DNA, the CDR3 is TGTGCCAGCTCCCTTGACAGGGGTACTGGCTACACCTTC.

V gene TRBV12-5 combines with J gene TRBJ2-3; TRBD1 matches 7 bases. Germline-derived CDR1 and CDR2 are LGHNT and FRNRAP. V lost 2 bases to trimming and J lost 4 bases; unmatched junction nucleotides: 0. The CDR3 is 13 residues long. The CDR3 here is CASGLTGADTQYF. The CDR3 DNA is TGTGCTAGTGGTTTGACAGGGGCAGATACGCAGTATTTT.

The rearrangement links TRBV2 to TRBJ1-4, with D maybe TRBD1 (5 bases). The germline V gene encodes CDR1 SNHLY and CDR2 FYNNEI. The CDR3 contains 14 residues. V was clipped by 4 bases and J by 5 bases, with 11 bases between them. Written as DNA, the CDR3 is TGTGCCAGCAGTGCCACAGGTACCAATGAAAAACTGTTTTTT. Encoded protein: CASSATGTNEKLFF.

The V gene is TRBV4-1, the J gene TRBJ2-3; 8 bases agree with TRBD2. This CDR3 is 19 amino acids long. J lost 6 bases, V lost 1 base, and 18 bases had no gene match. CDR1 is MGHRA and CDR2 is YSYEKL in the germline V gene. CDR3 nucleotide sequence: TGCGCCAGCAGCCAAGCCGCGGCGGGAGGATCCCTGGCGTCCGATACGCAGTATTTT. As protein: CASSQAAAGGSLASDTQYF.

This clone was found once. V is TRBV19 and J is TRBJ2-2, with D uncertain. CDR1 and CDR2 from the germline V gene are LNHDA and SQIVND (reference sequence). The CDR3 sequence is 14 residues long. V was pared by 4 bases and J by 6 bases, with 12 bases between. The DNA for the CDR3 is TGTGCCAGTAGTACCTCACCAGGATCCGGGGAGCTGTTTTTT. It encodes CASSTSPGSGELFF.

V gene TRBV28 combines with J gene TRBJ1-4; 8 bases match TRBD1. Germline assignment: CDR1 MDHEN and CDR2 SYDVKM. V was pared by 3 bases and J by 5 bases, with 8 bases of the junction left unmatched. The CDR3 is 16 amino acids. The CDR3 loop reads CASSFQGALPNEKLFF. Here the CDR3 DNA reads TGTGCCAGCAGTTTTCAGGGGGCATTACCGAATGAAAAACTGTTTTTT.

CDR3 nucleotides: TGTGCCAGCAGTGATAGACAGGGGGCCTACAATGAGCAGTTCTTC. Translation: CASSDRQGAYNEQFF. This sequence joins TRBV2 and TRBJ2-1, with TRBD1 matching over 9 bases. This CDR3 comprises 15 residues. Germline lookup yields CDR1 SNHLY and CDR2 FYNNEI. With V trimmed by 3 bases and J by 2 bases, 2 bases remained unmatched.

The rearrangement uses TRBV7-8 and TRBJ1-2, with unresolved D. V was shortened by 3 bases and J by 2 bases, with 13 bases between the two germline ends. CDR1 and CDR2 (germline): SGHVS, FQNEAQ. The CDR3 extends over 15 amino acids. The CDR3 nucleotides are TGTGCCAGCAGCTTTTCGACTCTAAGGAACTATGGCTACACCTTC. Encoded protein: CASSFSTLRNYGYTF.